Presented here are 25 T cell receptor beta chains from one specimen sequenced in a study of OX40 agonist ivuxolimab in advanced cancers. Some clones are missing from TCRdb's copy, which holds only in-frame ones; the method was immunoSEQ multiplex PCR. The table has about 69,000 clones, about 83% seen once. The material sequenced was CD4+ or CD8+ T cells sorted from blood, taken in a trial of the OX40 agonist ivuxolimab. The source of these receptors is an adult with an advanced solid tumor such as melanoma, head and neck, liver or kidney cancer.

This clone appeared a few times. In DNA form, the CDR3 reads TGTGCCAGTGTTAAGACAGGCGGCTCCTACAATGAGCAGTTCTTC. Residues: CASVKTGGSYNEQFF. The genes are TRBV19 and TRBJ2-1, with a possible D match to TRBD1 (6 bases). V was pared by 8 bases and J by 0 bases, with 14 bases between. The CDR3 is made up of 15 amino acids. Germline values: CDR1 LNHDA, CDR2 SQIVND (reference sequence).

The chain links TRBV7-9 to TRBJ1-4; D not certain. Germline CDR1 reads SEHNR; CDR2 reads FQNEAQ (reference sequence). The CDR3 contains 14 residues. V was clipped by 10 bases and J by 3 bases, with 15 bases between them. The CDR3 spells CATSRAGANEKLFF. CDR3 coding DNA: TGTGCCACCTCTCGAGCTGGAGCTAATGAAAAACTGTTTTTT.

The rearrangement joins TRBV7-8 to TRBJ1-1; D remains ambiguous. Germline V gives CDR1 SGHVS, CDR2 FQNEAQ. The CDR3 totals 14 residues. The ends were cut back, 3 bases at V and 0 bases at J, with 8 bases in the middle. CDR3 DNA: TGTGCCAGCAGCTTCGGCACCATGAACACTGAAGCTTTCTTT. Its translation is CASSFGTMNTEAFF.

The V gene is TRBV10-3, the J gene TRBJ1-5; D is undetermined. Trimming pared 4 bases from V and 0 bases from J, leaving 7 bases between. The length of the CDR3 is 14 residues. Germline CDR1 reads ENHRY; CDR2 reads SYGVKD. CDR3 in amino acids: CAISASDSNQPQHF. DNA of the CDR3: TGTGCCATCAGTGCGTCGGATAGCAATCAGCCCCAGCATTTT.

The V gene is TRBV7-6, the J gene TRBJ1-5; no clear D gene. The germline V and J ends were trimmed by 6 bases and 3 bases, with 9 bases remaining between them. Germline loops: CDR1 SGHVS, CDR2 FNYEAQ. The CDR3 runs 13 residues. CDR3 protein: CASSLGINQPQHF. The CDR3 nucleotides are TGTGCCAGCAGTCTCGGTATCAATCAGCCCCAGCATTTT.

The chain uses TRBV7-3 and TRBJ2-6, with 7 bases that match TRBD1. J gave up 0 bases and V 5 bases, and 4 bases lay outside the gene matches. The germline CDR1 and CDR2 sequences are SGHTA and FQGTGA. The CDR3 covers 16 residues. This CDR3 is CASSPTGISGANVLTF. The CDR3 DNA reads TGTGCCAGCAGCCCGACAGGGATCTCTGGGGCCAACGTCCTGACTTTC. Together with reference TRBV7-3 and TRBJ2-6, the CDR3 gives the full variable domain: GAGVSQTPSNKVTEKGKYVELRCDPISGHTALYWYRQSLGQGPEFLIYFQGTGAADDSGLPNDRFFAVRPEGSVSTLKIQRTERGDSAVYLCASSPTGISGANVLTFGAGSRLTVL.

This clone was detected only once. The rearrangement uses TRBV10-3 and TRBJ2-4; 7 bases are a match to TRBD1. The CDR3 has 14 residues. The ends lost 3 bases at V and 6 bases at J; junction bases unmatched: 5. Germline values: CDR1 ENHRY, CDR2 SYGVKD. DNA of the CDR3: TGTGCCATCAGTGACCCGGGACAGTCAAACATTCAGTACTTC. Its translation is CAISDPGQSNIQYF.

This chain joins TRBV4-3 and TRBJ2-1; 11 bases map to TRBD2. Germline V gives CDR1 LGHNA, CDR2 YSLEER. Trimming took 0 bases from V and 4 from J; bases not matched to a gene: 5. The CDR3 runs 17 residues. CDR3 region: CASSQDRLAGGYNEQFF. The CDR3 coding sequence is TGCGCCAGCAGCCAAGACAGATTAGCGGGAGGGTACAATGAGCAGTTCTTC.

This clone was recorded only once. The chain carries TRBV28 and TRBJ1-5; D ambiguous. This CDR3 is built from 15 residues. Trimming pared 5 bases from V and 1 base from J, leaving 12 bases between. CDR1 and CDR2 from the germline V gene are MDHEN and SYDVKM. CDR3 DNA: TGTGCCAGCAGTCCCGGCCTGGGGAGCAATCAGCCCCAGCATTTT. It is translated as CASSPGLGSNQPQHF.

V and J are TRBV29-1 and TRBJ1-1, with 7 nucleotides matching TRBD1. In germline, CDR1 is SQVTM, CDR2 ANQGSEA. The V segment lost 7 bases and the J segment 1 base; nucleotides outside the gene matches: 3. The length of the CDR3 is 12 residues. This CDR3 is CSARQGNTEAFF. CDR3 coding DNA: TGCAGCGCCAGACAGGGGAACACTGAAGCTTTCTTT. Full variable domain (outside the CDR3, taken from reference TRBV29-1 and TRBJ1-1): SAVISQKPSRDICQRGTSLTIQCQVDSQVTMMFWYRQQPGQSLTLIATANQGSEATYESGFVIDKFPISRPNLTFSTLTVSNMSPEDSSIYLCSARQGNTEAFFGQGTRLTVV.

The CDR3 DNA sequence: TGCGCCAGCAGCCAGGGACCCCGAGCTTTCTTT. Translating it yields CASSQGPRAFF. This chain links TRBV4-3 with TRBJ1-1; a possible D gene is TRBD1 (5 bases). Looked up from germline, CDR1 is LGHNA and CDR2 is YSLEER. The CDR3 covers 11 residues. V was clipped by 3 bases and J by 10 bases, with 9 bases between them.

CDR3 bases: TGTGCCAGTACTTATAGTTCGCGGGCTAATCAGCCCCAGCATTTT. Translation: CASTYSSRANQPQHF. The chain employs TRBV19 and TRBJ1-5; D unclear. With 7 bases removed from V and 4 bases from J, the gap between germline ends came to 17 bases. CDR1 is LNHDA and CDR2 is SQIVND in the germline V gene (reference sequence). The CDR3 length is 15 residues.

V gene TRBV9 combines with J gene TRBJ1-1; maybe TRBD1 (6 bases). Trimming pared 3 bases from V and 0 bases from J, leaving 9 bases between. Germline V lookup: CDR1 SGDLS, CDR2 YYNGEE. The CDR3 loop spans 14 amino acids. Here the CDR3 reads CASSADRLNTEAFF. The CDR3 bases are TGTGCCAGCAGCGCGGACAGATTGAACACTGAAGCTTTCTTT.

This clone was seen once. The J gene is TRBJ2-7, the V gene TRBV9; possibly TRBD1 for D (6 bases). V lost 0 bases, J lost 3 bases, and 10 bases lay in between. The CDR3 covers 14 residues. Germline loops: CDR1 SGDLS, CDR2 YYNGEE. In DNA, the CDR3 is TGTGCCAGCAGCGTAGTTCCAGGGGACTACGAGCAGTACTTC. The encoded protein is CASSVVPGDYEQYF.

This sequence joins TRBV5-4 and TRBJ2-3; D may be TRBD2 (6 bases). Germline assignment: CDR1 SGHNT and CDR2 YYREEE (reference sequence). This CDR3 contains 14 residues. The V gene lost 4 bases and the J gene lost 0 bases, with 9 bases spanning the gap. This CDR3 reads CASSPGGSTDTQYF. The CDR3 DNA reads as TGTGCCAGCAGCCCTGGGGGGAGCACAGATACGCAGTATTTT.

The J gene is TRBJ2-5, the V gene TRBV28; TRBD1 matches at 7 bases. CDR1 and CDR2 from the germline V gene are MDHEN and SYDVKM. V shed 3 bases and J 1 base; nucleotides not matched to a gene: 8. The CDR3 is 16 amino acids. For the CDR3, the DNA is TGTGCCAGCAGTTTTTTAGGGGGCGCCCCCCAAGAGACCCAGTACTTC. This encodes CASSFLGGAPQETQYF.

This chain joins TRBV10-3 and TRBJ1-5; no clear D gene. The germline V gene has CDR1 ENHRY and CDR2 SYGVKD. V lost 0 bases to trimming and J lost 2 bases, with 8 bases between them. The CDR3 length is 15 residues. This chain's CDR3 is CAISESRAGNQPQHF. CDR3 DNA: TGTGCCATCAGTGAGTCCCGGGCCGGCAATCAGCCCCAGCATTTT.

This chain joins TRBV6-6 and TRBJ1-2; D perhaps matches TRBD1 (6 bases). V was pared by 5 bases and J by 4 bases, with 14 bases between. The CDR3 consists of 14 residues. Germline CDR1 and CDR2: MNHNY and SVGAGI (reference sequence). CDR3 sequence (DNA): TGTGCCAGCAGTACCCCCGGGACATCCTATGGCTACACCTTC. It codes for CASSTPGTSYGYTF.

The gene calls are TRBV7-2 and TRBJ1-5; D is ambiguous. Germline V gives CDR1 SGHTA, CDR2 FQGNSA. The CDR3 sequence is 13 residues long. With 5 bases removed from V and 2 bases from J, the gap between germline ends came to 7 bases. As DNA, the CDR3 is TGTGCCAGCAGCCCCGAGGGCAATCAGCCCCAGCATTTT. This codes for CASSPEGNQPQHF.

The V gene is TRBV19, the J gene TRBJ1-4; no clear D gene. V dropped 5 bases and J dropped 7 bases, with 8 bases sitting between them. This CDR3 contains 12 residues. Germline lookup yields CDR1 LNHDA and CDR2 SQIVND (reference sequence). The CDR3 DNA reads TGTGCCAGTAGTCTAGTGGCTGAAAAACTGTTTTTT. It encodes CASSLVAEKLFF.

This clone is a singleton in its sample. The chain carries TRBV11-3 and TRBJ2-5, with 7 nucleotides matching TRBD1. This CDR3 is built from 17 residues. The germline V gene has CDR1 SGHNT and CDR2 YENEEA. J gave up 2 bases and V 1 base, and 10 bases lay outside the gene matches. CDR3 sequence reads: CASSLGSTGRQQETQYF. In DNA form, the CDR3 reads TGTGCCAGCAGCTTAGGCTCGACAGGGCGGCAACAAGAGACCCAGTACTTC.

There are a few counts of this clone. The rearrangement joins TRBV7-9 to TRBJ2-7; 11 bases match TRBD2. V lost 4 bases, J lost 5 bases, and 1 base stayed unmatched. Germline V gene sequence: CDR1 SEHNR, CDR2 FQNEAQ (reference sequence). CDR3 length: 13 amino acids. The CDR3 DNA is TGTGCCAGCAGCTCGGGACTAGCGGACGAGCAGTACTTC. Amino acids: CASSSGLADEQYF.

A single count supports this clone. The same CDR3 can be traced to other DNA sequences in this sample. The chain couples TRBV19 to TRBJ1-2, with 10 bases aligning to TRBD1. This CDR3 has 14 amino acids. V shed 6 bases and J 0 bases; nucleotides not matched to a gene: 1. The germline CDR1 and CDR2 sequences are LNHDA and SQIVND (reference sequence). DNA for the CDR3: TGTGCCAGTAGCGGACAGGGGGCTAACTATGGCTACACCTTC. Translating gives CASSGQGANYGYTF.

The chain carries TRBV15 and TRBJ1-1; D is undetermined. This CDR3 contains 14 residues. V gave up 0 bases and J gave up 6 bases, with 11 bases separating them. The germline CDR1 and CDR2 sequences are LNHNV and YYDKDF (reference sequence). This CDR3 reads CATSRDLVSSEAFF. The DNA for the CDR3 is TGTGCCACCAGCAGAGATTTAGTAAGCTCTGAAGCTTTCTTT.

The chain recombines TRBV4-1 with TRBJ2-5; no clear D. The J call may not be correct, given that the DNA end is closer to TRBJ2-7. This CDR3 contains 13 residues. Germline V gives CDR1 MGHRA, CDR2 YSYEKL. CDR3 nucleotides: TGCGCCAGCAGCCAAGGGGGTAACTACGAGCAGTACTTC. Translation gives CASSQGGNYEQYF.